Here is one T cell receptor beta chain with its context. What it recognizes is unknown. Investigators reverse transcribed all isolated RNA, so they sequenced expressed TCRB transcripts. Here immunoSEQ multiplex PCR was the method, and the copy in TCRdb shows in-frame clones only, minus some. The data show 400,000 or so clones, 9.6% seen once. This sample was included in a study of beta chain features in type 1 diabetes. Across the study: Sorted cells examined across all samples numbered some 98 million. Study findings and constraints: Shortening that was moderate but significant affected the TCRB CDR3s of Type 1 diabetes patients in all four CD4+ subsets. In the patient group, naive, central memory and Treg TCRB repertoires seemed more alike than in the healthy donor group.

The material sequenced was central memory CD4+ T cells from blood. The clonotype was recovered from a man aged 25-40 years with type 1 diabetes.

CDR3 sequence reads: CASSLGRTSEHIAKNIQYF. The DNA for the CDR3 is TGTGCCAGCAGCTTAGGACGGACTAGCGAGCATATAGCCAAAAACATTCAGTACTTC. The rearrangement uses TRBV7-9 and TRBJ2-4; 9 nucleotides agree with TRBD2. V trimming: 1 base; J trimming: 0 bases; junction bases outside the gene matches: 10. This CDR3 contains 19 residues. CDR1 and CDR2 (germline): SEHNR, FQNEAQ (reference sequence). Variable domain in full (rest from reference TRBV7-9 and TRBJ2-4): DTGVSQNPRHKITKRGQNVTFRCDPISEHNRLYWYRQTLGQGPEFLTYFQNEAQLEKSRLLSDRFSAERPKGSFSTLEIQRTEQGDSAMYLCASSLGRTSEHIAKNIQYFGAGTRLSVL.